This T cell receptor beta chain came from a study of Ad26.COV2.S vaccination and SARS-CoV-2 variants. Treatment described: approximately 18 received Ad26.COV2.S at low or high dose, single or two shots; 5 received placebo; per-sample allocation not given. The study sampled participants on day 63 after the first vaccine or placebo injection. Germline CDR1 reads SGHDN; CDR2 reads FVKESK. The trim removed 4 bases at V and 5 bases at J, leaving 8 bases unmatched. This CDR3 has 15 amino acids. Profiling relied on immunoSEQ multiplex PCR, and the TCRdb table lists in-frame clones only, not all of them. The sample has 300,000 to 350,000 clones; about 85% are singletons.

This receptor was taken from a person between 18 and 59 years old who received the Ad26.COV2.S COVID-19 vaccine or a placebo. The sample in question was peripheral blood, obtained in a trial of Ad26.COV2.S vaccine versus placebo. The V and J genes are TRBV14 and TRBJ2-3, with TRBD2 identical over 8 bases. Here the CDR3 reads CASSPLGLAGDTQYF. CDR3 in DNA: TGTGCCAGCAGCCCACTAGGGCTAGCGGGAGATACGCAGTATTTT.